What follows are 24 T cell receptor beta chains derived from one specimen sequenced in a study of T cell responses to AZD1222 COVID-19 vaccine. Assay: immunoSEQ multiplex PCR; the TCRdb copy retains only in-frame clones and omits some. The sample lists roughly 110,000 clones; 70% to 90% were seen once. Sequencing used peripheral blood, obtained 28 days after the second AZD1222 dose. These receptors all come from an adult who received the AZD1222 COVID-19 vaccine.

The rearrangement joins TRBV7-2 to TRBJ2-1; 12 bases match TRBD2. The CDR3 has 15 residues. V lost 2 bases and J lost 6; bases outside the gene matches: 2. Per germline, CDR1 SGHTA and CDR2 FQGNSA. CDR3 nucleotides: TGTGCCAGCAGCTTAACGGGACTAGCGGGCAATGAGCAGTTCTTC. It yields the protein CASSLTGLAGNEQFF.

The chain is built from TRBV5-6 and TRBJ2-3, with D uncertain. The CDR3 runs to 11 residues. Germline lookup yields CDR1 SGHDT and CDR2 YYEEEE. The germline V and J ends were trimmed by 3 bases and 8 bases, with 7 bases remaining between them. The DNA for the CDR3 is TGTGCCAGCAGCTCCGAGCTTACGCAGTATTTT. This translates into CASSSELTQYF.

The chain's CDR3 is CASSYNQNTGELFF. The DNA for the CDR3 is TGTGCCAGCAGTTACAACCAGAACACCGGGGAGCTGTTTTTT. The V and J genes are TRBV6-2 or TRBV6-3 and TRBJ2-2; no firm D call. CDR1 MNHEY and CDR2 SVGEGT come from the germline V gene. The CDR3 contains 14 residues. The V gene lost 2 bases and the J gene lost 1 base, with 5 bases spanning the gap.

Points on this clone: Other DNA sequences in the sample encode the same CDR3. The chain uses TRBV4-3 and TRBJ1-5; weak D call: TRBD1 (6 bases). V lost 3 bases to trimming and J lost 4 bases, with 7 bases between them. Germline V gene lookup returns CDR1 LGHNA and CDR2 YSLEER. This CDR3 region has 13 residues. The CDR3 DNA follows: TGCGCCAGCAGCCAGGGGACAAATCAGCCCCAGCATTTT. Encoded protein: CASSQGTNQPQHF.

V is TRBV29-1 and J is TRBJ2-7, with D perhaps matching TRBD1 (6 bases). Germline V lookup: CDR1 SQVTM, CDR2 ANQGSEA. V dropped 0 bases and J dropped 6 bases, with 15 bases sitting between them. The CDR3 is made up of 14 amino acids. This chain's CDR3 is CSVEDQWTVSEQYF. The CDR3 DNA is TGCAGCGTTGAAGATCAGTGGACAGTCTCCGAGCAGTACTTC.

V usage is TRBV28 and J usage is TRBJ1-2, with D perhaps TRBD1 (5 bases). In germline, CDR1 is MDHEN, CDR2 SYDVKM. V lost 8 bases and J 4 bases, leaving 14 bases between the germline ends. The CDR3 extends over 13 amino acids. The CDR3 coding sequence is TGTGCCAGCCAGGGCAGAGGGGCCTATGGCTACACCTTC. Translation: CASQGRGAYGYTF.

V gene TRBV5-1 combines with J gene TRBJ2-5, with 7 bases matching TRBD2. This CDR3 comprises 16 residues. Germline loops: CDR1 SGHRS, CDR2 YFSETQ. J gave up 2 bases and V 0 bases, and 7 bases lay outside the gene matches. The CDR3 is CASSLGAGVTQETQYF. The CDR3, as DNA: TGCGCCAGCAGCTTGGGGGCGGGGGTCACACAAGAGACCCAGTACTTC.

The chain links TRBV3-1 (or the pseudogene TRBV3-2) to TRBJ2-2; no firm D call. The germline V and J ends were trimmed by 1 base and 6 bases, with 6 bases remaining between them. The V gene's germline CDR1 is LGHDT and CDR2 YNNKEL (reference sequence). The CDR3 sequence is 13 residues long. CDR3 protein: CASSQVVSGELFF. The CDR3 DNA reads as TGTGCCAGCAGCCAAGTAGTTTCCGGGGAGCTGTTTTTT.

This sequence joins TRBV2 and TRBJ2-1; D perhaps matches TRBD1 (6 bases). V lost 7 bases and J lost 5, with 21 bases in between. Germline V gives CDR1 SNHLY, CDR2 FYNNEI. The CDR3 is made up of 16 amino acids. CDR3 region: CASTDPGAVGNNEQFF. Written as DNA, the CDR3 is TGTGCCAGCACCGATCCAGGGGCTGTCGGGAACAATGAGCAGTTCTTC.

This chain connects TRBV5-4 to TRBJ1-6; TRBD1 aligns across 10 bases. The CDR3 is 16 residues long. V gave up 4 bases and J gave up 7 bases; unmatched junction bases: 8. The germline CDR1 and CDR2 sequences are SGHNT and YYREEE (reference sequence). In DNA form, the CDR3 reads TGTGCCAGCAGCCGAAGCTCGGGACAGGGGAATTCACCCCTCCACTTT. The encoded protein is CASSRSSGQGNSPLHF.

This rearrangement joins TRBV12-3 or TRBV12-4 to TRBJ1-4; maybe TRBD1 (5 bases). The V end was cut by 4 bases, the J end by 8 bases, with 8 bases between. This CDR3 has 12 amino acids. The CDR3 region is CASSSGGEKLFF. CDR3 DNA: TGTGCCAGCAGTTCGGGGGGGGAAAAACTGTTTTTT.

In its sample, this clone was seen once. This rearrangement joins TRBV5-4 to TRBJ2-5; D is possibly TRBD1 (5 bases). The CDR3 has 14 residues. The V and J ends lost 0 bases and 5 bases respectively, with 11 bases between them. Germline lookup yields CDR1 SGHNT and CDR2 YYREEE (reference sequence). CDR3 sequence: CASSLEGAWETQYF. CDR3 coding DNA: TGTGCCAGCAGCTTGGAAGGGGCCTGGGAGACCCAGTACTTC.

This rearrangement joins TRBV28 to TRBJ2-7; TRBD1 matches at 7 bases. V gave up 6 bases and J gave up 1 base; unmatched junction bases: 9. The CDR3 runs to 15 residues. Germline CDR1 and CDR2: MDHEN and SYDVKM. The CDR3 DNA sequence: TGTGCCAGCAGCCAGACAGGGTTGGGGTCCTACGAGCAGTACTTC. This codes for CASSQTGLGSYEQYF. The whole variable domain, filled in from reference TRBV28 and TRBJ2-7, reads DVKVTQSSRYLVKRTGEKVFLECVQDMDHENMFWYRQDPGLGLRLIYFSYDVKMKEKGDIPEGYSVSREKKERFSLILESASTNQTSMYLCASSQTGLGSYEQYFGPGTRLTVT.

This clone was recorded once. The J gene is TRBJ1-1, the V gene TRBV6-5, with 11 bases aligning to TRBD1. With 6 bases clipped from V and 4 bases from J, the junction kept 4 bases outside the gene matches. The germline V gene has CDR1 MNHEY and CDR2 SVGAGI. CDR3 length: 14 amino acids. CDR3 residues: CASSRGQGGTEAFF. In DNA, the CDR3 is TGTGCCAGCAGCCGGGGACAGGGGGGCACTGAAGCTTTCTTT.

The chain has TRBV7-3 and TRBJ2-2; maybe TRBD2 (6 bases). The CDR3 extends over 16 amino acids. The germline V gene has CDR1 SGHTA and CDR2 FQGTGA. V lost 6 bases and J 7 bases, leaving 21 bases between the germline ends. CDR3 DNA: TGTGCCAGCAGTACCGGGACTCCGGCCTCCCACGGGGAGCTGTTTTTT. Translation gives CASSTGTPASHGELFF.

As DNA, the CDR3 is TGTGCCAGCAGTTACTCGTATCGGGAAGGCACAGATACGCAGTATTTT. It encodes CASSYSYREGTDTQYF. This rearrangement joins TRBV6-2 or TRBV6-3 to TRBJ2-3; TRBD2 might be the D (5 bases). Germline assignment: CDR1 MNHEY and CDR2 SVGEGT. This CDR3 has 16 amino acids. V lost 0 bases and J lost 1, with 11 bases in between.

V gene TRBV2 combines with J gene TRBJ2-1; 9 bases match TRBD1. J gave up 8 bases and V 6 bases, and 17 bases lay outside the gene matches. This CDR3 contains 17 residues. CDR1 and CDR2 from the germline V gene are SNHLY and FYNNEI. The CDR3 region has the DNA TGTGCCAGCAGGGAATCCTCCCTGGGACAGGGTTTCCATGAGCAGTTCTTC. Protein product: CASRESSLGQGFHEQFF.

The J gene is TRBJ1-1, the V gene TRBV29-1; the D gene is possibly TRBD1 (6 bases). The CDR3 loop spans 13 amino acids. V was pared by 4 bases and J by 1 base, with 10 bases between. CDR1 SQVTM and CDR2 ANQGSEA come from the germline V gene. The CDR3 spells CSVVSDRNTEAFF. The CDR3 DNA reads TGCAGCGTTGTCTCGGACAGGAACACTGAAGCTTTCTTT.

V is TRBV24-1 and J is TRBJ2-5, with TRBD2 as a possible D gene (5 bases). V was cut by 8 bases and J by 6 bases, with 18 bases left in between. Germline-derived CDR1 and CDR2 are KGHDR and SFDVKD. The CDR3 contains 14 residues. The CDR3 here is CATKSGRGGKTQYF. CDR3 nucleotides: TGTGCCACCAAGTCGGGCCGAGGAGGAAAGACCCAGTACTTC.

The CDR3 region has the DNA TGTGCCAGCAGTGCCCCCGGGACAGCGGGTGAAAAACTGTTTTTT. Translated: CASSAPGTAGEKLFF. The chain carries TRBV28 and TRBJ1-4, with 7 nucleotides matching TRBD1. Germline V gives CDR1 MDHEN, CDR2 SYDVKM. The CDR3 covers 15 residues. Trimming at V came to 5 bases and at J to 7 bases, leaving 10 bases not matched to a gene. Full variable domain (remainder filled in from reference TRBV28 and TRBJ1-4): DVKVTQSSRYLVKRTGEKVFLECVQDMDHENMFWYRQDPGLGLRLIYFSYDVKMKEKGDIPEGYSVSREKKERFSLILESASTNQTSMYLCASSAPGTAGEKLFFGSGTQLSVL.

This sequence joins TRBV7-2 and TRBJ2-7; D tentatively fits TRBD1 or TRBD2 (5 bases each). CDR3 length: 15 residues. With 2 bases removed from V and 0 bases from J, the gap between germline ends came to 11 bases. Looked up from germline, CDR1 is SGHTA and CDR2 is FQGNSA. CDR3 sequence: CASSLNGGGSYEQYF. Here the CDR3 DNA reads TGTGCCAGCAGCTTAAACGGTGGGGGCTCCTACGAGCAGTACTTC.

The rearrangement uses TRBV7-3 and TRBJ1-2, with 9 bases fitting TRBD1. V was pared by 5 bases and J by 4 bases, with 8 bases of the junction left unmatched. The CDR3 has 15 amino acids. Germline CDR1 is SGHTA and CDR2 is FQGTGA. The CDR3 sequence is CASSRTGGATYGYTF. The CDR3 DNA reads TGTGCCAGCAGCCGTACAGGGGGCGCTACCTATGGCTACACCTTC.

This sequence joins TRBV12-3 or TRBV12-4 and TRBJ2-5; D not certain. CDR3 length equals 13 residues. V lost 1 base and J 4 bases, leaving 7 bases between the germline ends. CDR3 amino acids: CASSLDGRETQYF. DNA for the CDR3: TGTGCCAGCAGTTTAGATGGGCGAGAGACCCAGTACTTC.

The chain links TRBV24-1 to TRBJ2-3; D perhaps matches TRBD2 (5 bases). V was shortened by 5 bases and J by 4 bases, with 15 bases between the two germline ends. CDR1 and CDR2 (germline): KGHDR, SFDVKD. The CDR3 runs 15 residues. The CDR3 region is CATSAGFPSPDTQYF. CDR3 nucleotide sequence: TGTGCCACCAGTGCGGGGTTTCCCTCCCCAGATACGCAGTATTTT.